Listed below are T cell receptor beta chains from one sample, sequenced in a study of blood T cell repertoires in COVID-19. The repertoire was sequenced with immunoSEQ multiplex PCR; TCRdb's copy has only in-frame clones and lacks some. The sample has more than 300,000 clones, 80% to 90% seen once. The specimen sequenced was PBMCs or T cells enriched from blood (not recorded which). Receptor source: a woman in her late teens or twenties who had recovered from COVID-19. The CDR3 runs from the conserved cysteine through the conserved F or W. Each record gives: V gene, clone size, J gene, D gene, CDR3 protein, CDR3 DNA. The D gene is left open where the match is weak. Size values are once, few and many counts, or a class for expanded clones, and some rows have none.

V: TRBV3-1/TRBV3-2
size: NA
J: TRBJ1-6
D: TRBD1
CDR3: CASSEVGQGLPFGNSPLHF
DNA: TGTGCCAGCAGCGAAGTGGGACAGGGCCTGCCCTTTGGGAATTCACCCCTCCACTTT

V: TRBV9
size: NA
J: TRBJ2-7
D: TRBD2
CDR3: CASSVDQRENEQYF
DNA: TGTGCCAGCAGCGTAGACCAGCGGGAAAACGAGCAGTACTTC

V: TRBV5-5
size: NA
J: TRBJ2-3
D: TRBD2
CDR3: CASSLGLAGSTDTQYF
DNA: TGTGCCAGCAGCTTGGGCCTAGCGGGGAGCACAGATACGCAGTATTTT

V: TRBV19
size: NA
J: TRBJ2-2
D: TRBD1
CDR3: CASSITGVPGELFF
DNA: TGTGCCAGTAGTATAACAGGGGTACCCGGGGAGCTGTTTTTT

V: TRBV5-3
size: NA
J: TRBJ1-5
D: NA
CDR3: CARSTQTAGPPLWDQPQHF
DNA: TGTGCCAGAAGCACCCAGACAGCGGGTCCCCCACTTTGGGATCAGCCCCAGCATTTT

V: TRBV18
size: NA
J: TRBJ2-7
D: TRBD1
CDR3: CASSDDRVYEQYF
DNA: TGTGCCAGCTCAGACGACAGGGTGTACGAGCAGTACTTC

V: TRBV7-8
size: NA
J: TRBJ1-5
D: TRBD1
CDR3: CASSFSEGGLDYQPQHF
DNA: TGTGCCAGCAGCTTTTCGGAAGGGGGCCTGGATTATCAGCCCCAGCATTTT

V: TRBV30
size: NA
J: TRBJ2-1
D: NA
CDR3: CARGGSLNEQFF
DNA: TGTGCTAGGGGGGGGTCCCTCAATGAGCAGTTCTTC

V: TRBV27
size: NA
J: TRBJ2-1
D: NA
CDR3: CASSSVPYNEQFF
DNA: TGTGCCAGCAGTTCGGTCCCCTACAATGAGCAGTTCTTC

V: TRBV6-1
size: few
J: TRBJ2-1
D: TRBD2
CDR3: CASSEPSGTWGKSYNEQFF
DNA: TGTGCCAGCAGTGAGCCTAGCGGGACGTGGGGGAAATCCTACAATGAGCAGTTCTTC

V: TRBV5-4
size: once
J: TRBJ1-2
D: NA
CDR3: CASSLVGGGYTF
DNA: TGTGCCAGCAGCTTGGTCGGTGGTGGCTACACCTTC

V: TRBV2
size: NA
J: TRBJ2-7
D: NA
CDR3: CASIQGYEYEQYF
DNA: TGTGCCAGCATTCAGGGTTACGAGTACGAGCAGTACTTC

V: TRBV7-2
size: NA
J: TRBJ2-7
D: TRBD2
CDR3: CASSPTSGSYEQYF
DNA: TGTGCCAGCAGCCCGACTAGCGGATCCTACGAGCAGTACTTC

V: TRBV5-1
size: NA
J: TRBJ2-2
D: TRBD2
CDR3: CATAFASGVNTGELFF
DNA: TGCGCCACTGCCTTTGCCAGCGGGGTTAACACCGGGGAGCTGTTTTTT

V: TRBV30
size: NA
J: TRBJ1-5
D: TRBD1
CDR3: CAWSVSVLSRGGVNQPQHF
DNA: TGTGCCTGGAGTGTTAGTGTCCTATCCAGAGGGGGCGTAAATCAGCCCCAGCATTTT

V: TRBV6-5
size: NA
J: TRBJ1-1
D: NA
CDR3: CASWGQASTEAFF
DNA: TGTGCCTCTTGGGGGCAGGCGAGCACTGAAGCTTTCTTT

V: TRBV24-1
size: NA
J: TRBJ1-2
D: NA
CDR3: CATSDTVDRYTF
DNA: TGTGCCACCAGTGACACGGTCGATCGGTACACCTTC

V: TRBV10-3
size: NA
J: TRBJ2-1
D: TRBD2
CDR3: CAISGSSGSKGSYNEQFF
DNA: TGTGCCATCAGTGGGTCTAGCGGGAGTAAGGGGAGCTACAATGAGCAGTTCTTC

V: TRBV9
size: NA
J: TRBJ1-1
D: NA
CDR3: CASSAPQGKNTEAFF
DNA: TGTGCCAGCAGCGCCCCACAGGGAAAGAACACTGAAGCTTTCTTT

V: TRBV19
size: NA
J: TRBJ2-1
D: TRBD2
CDR3: CASSFKRGDYNEQFF
DNA: TGTGCCAGTAGTTTTAAGCGGGGCGACTACAATGAGCAGTTCTTC

V: TRBV5-1
size: few
J: TRBJ2-2
D: TRBD2
CDR3: CASSFVSGRNTGELFF
DNA: TGCGCCAGCAGCTTCGTTAGCGGGAGGAACACAGGGGAGCTGTTTTTT

V: TRBV2
size: NA
J: TRBJ2-5
D: NA
CDR3: CASSESGQETQYF
DNA: TGTGCCAGCAGTGAGTCCGGCCAAGAGACCCAGTACTTC

V: TRBV7-3
size: NA
J: TRBJ1-2
D: NA
CDR3: CASSFPGRHGYTF
DNA: TGTGCCAGCAGCTTCCCAGGGAGGCATGGCTACACCTTC

V: TRBV7-7
size: NA
J: TRBJ2-5
D: NA
CDR3: CASSNSQTQYF
DNA: TGTGCTAGCAGCAACTCGCAGACCCAGTACTTC

V: TRBV4-2
size: NA
J: TRBJ2-5
D: TRBD2
CDR3: CASSQGGTSGRIETQYF
DNA: TGTGCCAGCAGCCAAGGAGGGACTAGCGGGAGGATAGAGACCCAGTACTTC

V: TRBV9
size: few
J: TRBJ1-3
D: NA
CDR3: CASSVAGKDTIYF
DNA: TGTGCCAGCAGCGTAGCGGGAAAGGACACCATATATTTT

V: TRBV4-2
size: NA
J: TRBJ1-2
D: NA
CDR3: CASSQEGGQTFNYGYTF
DNA: TGTGCCAGCAGCCAAGAAGGCGGACAGACCTTTAACTATGGCTACACCTTC

V: TRBV21-1
size: once
J: TRBJ1-5
D: NA
CDR3: CASSKRTGFKYSNQPQHF
DNA: TGTGCCAGCAGCAAACGGACAGGTTTCAAATATAGCAATCAGCCCCAGCATTTT

V: TRBV10-3
size: few
J: TRBJ2-1
D: TRBD2
CDR3: CAIRQDGGDDEQFF
DNA: TGTGCCATCAGGCAAGACGGGGGGGACGATGAGCAGTTCTTC

V: TRBV19
size: NA
J: TRBJ1-2
D: NA
CDR3: CASSPGDGYANYGYTF
DNA: TGTGCCAGTAGTCCCGGGGATGGGTACGCTAACTATGGCTACACCTTC

V: TRBV9
size: NA
J: TRBJ1-1
D: TRBD1
CDR3: CASSLDRGGEAFF
DNA: TGTGCCAGCAGCTTGGACAGGGGCGGGGAAGCTTTCTTT

V: TRBV18
size: NA
J: TRBJ1-5
D: TRBD1
CDR3: CASSLGQGGDQPQHF
DNA: TGTGCCAGCTCACTTGGACAGGGAGGTGATCAGCCCCAGCATTTT

V: TRBV2
size: NA
J: TRBJ2-7
D: NA
CDR3: CASSLSGRESSYEQYF
DNA: TGTGCCAGCAGTCTCTCAGGGCGGGAAAGCTCCTACGAGCAGTACTTC

V: TRBV24-1
size: NA
J: TRBJ2-2
D: TRBD1
CDR3: CATKQGAGELFF
DNA: TGTGCCACTAAGCAGGGGGCCGGGGAGCTGTTTTTT

V: TRBV7-9
size: NA
J: TRBJ1-5
D: NA
CDR3: CASSLAVGGGQPQHF
DNA: TGTGCCAGCAGCTTAGCAGTAGGGGGGGGTCAGCCCCAGCATTTT

V: TRBV7-6
size: NA
J: TRBJ2-5
D: NA
CDR3: CASSPEYETGQETQYF
DNA: TGTGCCAGCAGCCCCGAATATGAGACGGGCCAAGAGACCCAGTACTTC

V: TRBV3-1/TRBV3-2
size: once
J: TRBJ1-1
D: NA
CDR3: CASSHHPGGSTEAFF
DNA: TGTGCCAGCAGCCATCACCCGGGGGGCAGCACTGAAGCTTTCTTT

V: TRBV24-1
size: NA
J: TRBJ1-2
D: NA
CDR3: CATSDPNYGYTF
DNA: TGTGCCACCAGTGATCCGAACTATGGCTACACCTTC

V: TRBV2
size: once
J: TRBJ1-2
D: NA
CDR3: CASSEGTEDGYTF
DNA: TGTGCCAGCAGTGAAGGGACAGAGGATGGCTACACCTTC

V: TRBV5-4
size: NA
J: TRBJ2-7
D: TRBD2
CDR3: CASSASGGRVGEQYF
DNA: TGTGCCAGCAGCGCTAGCGGGGGCCGGGTGGGTGAGCAGTACTTC

V: TRBV7-9
size: NA
J: TRBJ1-1
D: NA
CDR3: CASSFDSLGTEAFF
DNA: TGTGCCAGCAGCTTTGACAGCCTGGGGACTGAAGCTTTCTTT

V: TRBV19
size: NA
J: TRBJ1-1
D: TRBD1
CDR3: CTSSIGGTGSTEAFF
DNA: TGTACCAGTAGTATCGGCGGGACAGGGTCCACTGAAGCTTTCTTT

V: TRBV6-5
size: NA
J: TRBJ2-3
D: TRBD2
CDR3: CASTASGTTDTQYF
DNA: TGTGCCAGCACGGCTAGCGGGACCACAGATACGCAGTATTTT

V: TRBV4-2
size: NA
J: TRBJ1-2
D: NA
CDR3: CASSQEQGGYTF
DNA: TGTGCCAGCAGCCAAGAGCAGGGCGGCTACACCTTC

V: TRBV30
size: NA
J: TRBJ1-1
D: NA
CDR3: CAWSVLVGLEAFF
DNA: TGTGCCTGGAGTGTACTGGTCGGTCTTGAAGCTTTCTTT

V: TRBV5-1
size: NA
J: TRBJ2-7
D: TRBD1
CDR3: CASSLSGTESYEQYF
DNA: TGCGCCAGCAGCTTGAGTGGGACAGAGTCCTACGAGCAGTACTTC

V: TRBV6-5
size: NA
J: TRBJ1-6
D: NA
CDR3: CASSQQENYNSPLHF
DNA: TGTGCCAGCAGCCAACAGGAGAACTATAATTCACCCCTCCACTTT

V: TRBV9
size: NA
J: TRBJ2-5
D: TRBD2
CDR3: CASSVNGGYQETQYF
DNA: TGTGCCAGCAGCGTGAACGGGGGGTACCAAGAGACCCAGTACTTC

V: TRBV6-5
size: NA
J: TRBJ1-2
D: NA
CDR3: CASQKLGGFYYGYTF
DNA: TGTGCCAGCCAGAAACTTGGGGGCTTCTACTATGGCTACACCTTC

V: TRBV27
size: NA
J: TRBJ2-7
D: TRBD1
CDR3: CASSLPGGAEQYF
DNA: TGTGCCAGCAGTCTCCCAGGGGGCGCGGAGCAGTACTTC

V: TRBV29-1
size: NA
J: TRBJ2-5
D: NA
CDR3: CSTVTGWGESQYF
DNA: TGCAGCACAGTGACAGGGTGGGGGGAGTCCCAGTACTTC